The 18 T cell receptor beta chains below all came from one sample that was sequenced in a study of T-cell memory formation after mild COVID-19. TCRdb reprocessed the 5' RACE reads via MiXCR and lists one record per CDR3 protein. This table holds roughly 250,000 distinct CDR3 sequences, roughly 15% found once. The source material was PBMCs or a T cell subset sorted from them (not recorded which). The receptors shown here come from a man aged 18 to 30 who had mild COVID-19 (a few samples of this study predate the infection). Cell type and time point are not known.

This clonotype was found a few times. DNA of the CDR3: TGTGCCACCTCTGGGGGGGGCTACGAGCAGTACGTC. It codes for CATSGGGYEQYV. The rearrangement links TRBV28 to TRBJ2-7, with 7 positions matching TRBD2. The CDR3 length is 12 residues. J gave up 3 bases and V 10 bases, and 6 bases lay outside the gene matches. CDR1 is MDHEN, CDR2 SYDVKM, per germline.

The chain carries TRBV7-6 and TRBJ2-3; D may match TRBD1 or TRBD2 (5 bases each). Germline assignment: CDR1 SGHVS and CDR2 FNYEAQ. Trimming took 3 bases from V and 0 from J, leaving 16 bases between them. The length of the CDR3 is 17 residues. The CDR3 region has the DNA TGTGCCAGCAGCTTCGAGGCCGGGACCCGTAGCACAGATACGCAGTATTTT. It is translated as CASSFEAGTRSTDTQYF.

This clonotype occurred a few times. V and J are TRBV5-1 and TRBJ2-1; D is unresolved. V lost 7 bases and J lost 2, with 10 bases in between. The CDR3 covers 13 residues. Germline V gene sequence: CDR1 SGHRS, CDR2 YFSETQ. The CDR3, as DNA: TGCGCCAGCGCCTTAGGCACCTACAATGAGCAGTTCTTC. Amino acids: CASALGTYNEQFF.

The chain employs TRBV5-6 and TRBJ2-1, with 9 nucleotides matching TRBD2. The germline gives CDR1 SGHDT, CDR2 YYEEEE. The CDR3 consists of 14 residues. V was clipped by 3 bases and J by 7 bases; unmatched bases: 5. The DNA of the CDR3 is TGTGCCAGCAGCTCGGGACTAGCAGCGAATGAGCAGTTCTTC. Its translation is CASSSGLAANEQFF.

This clonotype was observed a few times. This chain uses TRBV9 with TRBJ1-2, with D perhaps TRBD1 (6 bases). Germline CDR1 SGDLS, CDR2 YYNGEE. Trimming cost V 4 bases and J 3 bases, with 13 bases left between them. This CDR3 has 14 amino acids. The CDR3 nucleotides read TGTGCCAGCAGCCCCGACACAGGGTACTATGGCTACACCTTC. The encoded protein is CASSPDTGYYGYTF. Drawing the rest from reference TRBV9 and TRBJ1-2, the complete variable domain is DSGVTQTPKHLITATGQRVTLRCSPRSGDLSVYWYQQSLDQGLQFLIQYYNGEERAKGNILERFSAQQFPDLHSELNLSSLELGDSALYFCASSPDTGYYGYTFGSGTRLTVV.

The chain links TRBV29-1 to TRBJ2-7; D unresolved. Germline V gene data show CDR1 as SQVTM and CDR2 as ANQGSEA. With 4 bases removed from V and 2 bases from J, the gap between germline ends came to 12 bases. This CDR3 contains 13 residues. The CDR3 DNA reads as TGCAGCGTTGTGCAGGCAAGGCCCTACGAGCAGTACTTC. Translation: CSVVQARPYEQYF.

This rearrangement joins TRBV6-2 or TRBV6-3 to TRBJ1-5; D is perhaps TRBD1 (6 bases). CDR1 and CDR2 (germline): MNHEY, SVGEGT. The CDR3 sequence is 13 residues long. V lost 6 bases to trimming and J lost 3 bases, with 9 bases between them. CDR3 bases: TGTGCCAGCAGGGGGGACACCAATCAGCCCCAGCATTTT. Its protein product is CASRGDTNQPQHF.

This clonotype was counted only a few times. The chain is built from TRBV5-1 and TRBJ1-6; TRBD1 matches 8 bases. V was clipped by 0 bases and J by 9 bases; unmatched bases: 8. Germline V gene data show CDR1 as SGHRS and CDR2 as YFSETQ. This CDR3 contains 16 residues. In DNA form, the CDR3 reads TGCGCCAGCAGCTTGGAGGGCCAGGGGGCCCGTTCACCCCTCCACTTT. This translates into CASSLEGQGARSPLHF.

This clonotype was found a few times. V gene TRBV15 combines with J gene TRBJ2-1, with 7 bases matching TRBD2. CDR3 length: 16 amino acids. In germline, CDR1 is LNHNV, CDR2 YYDKDF (reference sequence). V dropped 1 base and J dropped 5; count of bases not matched to a gene: 8. The CDR3 reads CATSRGGSGANNEQFF. The DNA for the CDR3 is TGTGCCACCAGCAGAGGGGGGAGCGGGGCGAACAATGAGCAGTTCTTC.

This clonotype was counted only a few times. This chain connects TRBV11-2 to TRBJ2-1, with 12 bases identical to TRBD1. There are 19 residues in the CDR3. V was pared by 5 bases and J by 5 bases, with 16 bases of the junction left unmatched. The germline V gene has CDR1 SGHAT and CDR2 FQNNGV. The CDR3 sequence: CASSPSGGTGGASDNEQFF. CDR3 nucleotides: TGTGCCAGCAGCCCCTCAGGGGGGACAGGGGGCGCGAGCGACAATGAGCAGTTCTTC.

This clonotype was counted only a few times. V is TRBV20-1 and J is TRBJ1-1; no clear D. The CDR3 length is 13 residues. Trimming took off 3 bases at V and 3 bases at J, with 11 bases between the two ends. Germline V gives CDR1 DFQATT, CDR2 SNEGSKA (reference sequence). The CDR3 loop is CSARAPFDTEAFF. The DNA of the CDR3 is TGCAGTGCTAGGGCGCCATTCGACACTGAAGCTTTCTTT.

The CDR3 is CASSPGQGDTQYF. CDR3 nucleotides: TGTGCCAGCTCACCGGGACAGGGAGATACGCAGTATTTT. The V gene is TRBV18, the J gene TRBJ2-3; 9 bases line up with TRBD1. This CDR3 has 13 amino acids. Unmatched junction bases numbered 0, after V lost 3 bases and J lost 5 bases. The germline CDR1 and CDR2 sequences are KGHSH and LQKENI.

This clonotype appeared many times. The V and J genes are TRBV5-1 and TRBJ2-3, with 13 positions matching TRBD2. The CDR3 sequence is 17 residues long. Germline values: CDR1 SGHRS, CDR2 YFSETQ. V shed 4 bases, J shed 0 bases, and the junction held 5 bases outside the gene matches. CDR3 nucleotides: TGCGCCAGCAGCCTCGGGACTAGCGGGAAGAGCACAGATACGCAGTATTTT. It is translated as CASSLGTSGKSTDTQYF.

This clonotype has just a few counts. This rearrangement joins TRBV12-3 or TRBV12-4 to TRBJ1-1; weak D call: TRBD1 (5 bases). The V and J ends lost 7 bases and 1 base respectively, with 10 bases between them. The CDR3 consists of 13 residues. In DNA, the CDR3 is TGTGCCAGCAAAATCGGGGCGAACACTGAAGCTTTCTTT. Protein product: CASKIGANTEAFF.

The chain combines TRBV15 with TRBJ2-7; no clear D. This CDR3 contains 13 residues. CDR1 and CDR2 (germline): LNHNV, YYDKDF (reference sequence). Trimming took off 0 bases at V and 10 bases at J, with 13 bases between the two ends. The CDR3 reads CATSRDEARSQYF. Here the CDR3 DNA reads TGTGCCACCAGCAGAGATGAGGCGAGGAGTCAGTACTTC. Combining the CDR3 with reference TRBV15 and TRBJ2-7 gives the whole variable domain DAMVIQNPRYQVTQFGKPVTLSCSQTLNHNVMYWYQQKSSQAPKLLFHYYDKDFNNEADTPDNFQSRRPNTSFCFLDIRSPGLGDTAMYLCATSRDEARSQYFGPGTRLTVT.

This clonotype turned up a few times. This chain uses TRBV7-9 with TRBJ1-6, with 8 bases lining up with TRBD1. The CDR3 contains 15 residues. Germline CDR1 reads SEHNR; CDR2 reads FQNEAQ (reference sequence). Trimming removed 0 bases from V and 10 bases from J; junction bases left unmatched: 5. This CDR3 reads CASSLAETGASPLHF. The DNA for the CDR3 is TGTGCCAGCAGCTTAGCTGAGACAGGGGCCTCACCCCTCCACTTT.

This clonotype has ten or more counts. The chain is built from TRBV10-3 and TRBJ2-5; D might be TRBD2 (6 bases). V gave up 0 bases and J gave up 8 bases, with 13 bases separating them. This CDR3 is 14 amino acids long. Germline loops: CDR1 ENHRY, CDR2 SYGVKD. The CDR3 bases are TGTGCCATCAGTGAGTCTACGCAAGGGACTACCCAGTACTTC. Translation: CAISESTQGTTQYF.

This clonotype has only a few counts. The chain joins TRBV7-6 to TRBJ2-1; maybe TRBD2 (6 bases). There are 15 residues in the CDR3. CDR1 SGHVS and CDR2 FNYEAQ come from the germline V gene. The V gene lost 3 bases and the J gene lost 11 bases, with 20 bases spanning the gap. The DNA for the CDR3 is TGTGCCAGCAGCTTCGGGGCGGGGCATGGGCGGAAGCAGTTCTTC. It translates to CASSFGAGHGRKQFF.